This T cell receptor beta chain was observed in a study of cytomegalovirus exposure and HLA in healthy donors. Study-level findings and limits: With high specificity and sensitivity, the classifier reportedly diagnosed cytomegalovirus status. Donors belonging to an Asian-associated ancestry cluster reportedly showed fewer N-insertions in productive TCRs than the 666-donor mean, according to what a later analysis found.

Both 60 Vbeta primers and 13 Jbeta primers went into the PCR. Using immunoSEQ multiplex PCR, the repertoire was profiled, and TCRdb retains in-frame clones only, with some absent. The data show 150,000 or so clones, approximately 71% seen once. Turning to this clone: Its antigen is not known.

Trimming cost V 4 bases and J 2 bases, with 17 bases left between them. The CDR3 is 16 residues long. The germline CDR1 and CDR2 sequences are MGHRA and YSYEKL. The chain couples TRBV4-1 to TRBJ2-5; D might be TRBD2 (6 bases). The sequenced sample was PBMCs. The clonotype comes from a man younger than 45 in good health and CMV-seropositive. The CDR3 here is CASSPRDSREQETQYF. The CDR3 DNA follows: TGCGCCAGCAGCCCCCGGGACTCAAGAGAACAAGAGACCCAGTACTTC.